Below, 8 T cell receptor beta chains from the same sample are listed, as sequenced in a study of identical twins. TCRdb called the 5' RACE reads again in MiXCR, with one record for every CDR3 protein. The sample yields some 570,000 distinct CDR3 sequences, more than 20% seen once. The sample was also reused in another study, on yellow fever vaccine responses in identical twins.

Sequences were obtained from CD4+ T cells sorted from blood. The receptor source for this set is a woman under 30 in good health.

This chain connects TRBV9 to TRBJ2-2; D is unresolved. The germline V gene has CDR1 SGDLS and CDR2 YYNGEE. CDR3 length: 16 amino acids. Trimming removed 4 bases from V and 0 bases from J, with 13 bases in between. The CDR3 sequence: CASSLATGSNTGELFF. In DNA, the CDR3 is TGTGCCAGCAGCCTTGCCACCGGGTCGAACACCGGGGAGCTGTTTTTT. Together with reference TRBV9 and TRBJ2-2, the CDR3 gives the full variable domain: DSGVTQTPKHLITATGQRVTLRCSPRSGDLSVYWYQQSLDQGLQFLIQYYNGEERAKGNILERFSAQQFPDLHSELNLSSLELGDSALYFCASSLATGSNTGELFFGEGSRLTVL.

This clonotype was seen more than once but under ten times. This chain connects TRBV9 to TRBJ2-1; D uncertain. With 1 base removed from V and 9 bases from J, the gap between germline ends came to 11 bases. The CDR3 has 13 amino acids. Germline V gives CDR1 SGDLS, CDR2 YYNGEE. The CDR3 loop reads CASSVTQSAEQFF. In DNA, the CDR3 is TGTGCCAGCAGCGTAACCCAAAGTGCTGAGCAGTTCTTC.

The chain employs TRBV6-5 and TRBJ2-5; tentative D call: TRBD1 (6 bases). The CDR3 sequence is 16 residues long. Deletions cut 2 bases from V and 8 bases from J, with 21 bases between. Germline-derived CDR1 and CDR2 are MNHEY and SVGAGI. CDR3 in DNA: TGTGCCAGCAGTTACAGTAGTTTTACAGGGCTTAGAACCCAGTACTTC. Residues: CASSYSSFTGLRTQYF.

This clonotype was found a few times. The chain uses TRBV20-1 and TRBJ2-7; TRBD2 matches 12 bases. CDR3 length: 15 amino acids. Per the germline V gene, CDR1 is DFQATT and CDR2 is SNEGSKA (reference sequence). J was trimmed by 3 bases and V by 6 bases; bases with no gene match: 9. CDR3 protein: CSAPRTSGILYEQYF. CDR3 bases: TGCAGTGCCCCGAGGACTAGCGGGATTCTCTACGAGCAGTACTTC.

The chain recombines TRBV7-9 with TRBJ2-2; D not certain. V gave up 4 bases and J gave up 3 bases, with 6 bases separating them. This CDR3 comprises 13 residues. Per germline, CDR1 SEHNR and CDR2 FQNEAQ (reference sequence). The chain's CDR3 is CASSSLHTGELFF. CDR3 bases: TGTGCCAGCAGCTCCCTGCACACCGGGGAGCTGTTTTTT.

The chain carries TRBV11-2 and TRBJ1-1; weak D call: TRBD1 (5 bases). The germline V gene has CDR1 SGHAT and CDR2 FQNNGV. V lost 1 base, J lost 1 base, and 13 bases lay in between. There are 16 residues in the CDR3. The CDR3, as DNA: TGTGCCAGCAGCTTAGGGCTGGGGCAGAAGAACACTGAAGCTTTCTTT. Amino acids: CASSLGLGQKNTEAFF.

This clonotype turned up a few times. The V gene is TRBV15, the J gene TRBJ1-6; D is undetermined. Per the germline V gene, CDR1 is LNHNV and CDR2 is YYDKDF (reference sequence). V lost 0 bases and J 10 bases, leaving 13 bases between the germline ends. The CDR3 has 15 amino acids. The CDR3, as DNA: TGTGCCACCAGCAGAGATAACGTTCCGTTCTCACCCCTCCACTTT. Protein: CATSRDNVPFSPLHF. Supplemented by reference TRBV15 and TRBJ1-6, the full variable domain reads DAMVIQNPRYQVTQFGKPVTLSCSQTLNHNVMYWYQQKSSQAPKLLFHYYDKDFNNEADTPDNFQSRRPNTSFCFLDIRSPGLGDTAMYLCATSRDNVPFSPLHFGNGTRLTVT.

The table lists this clonotype with a few counts. The chain joins TRBV6-1 to TRBJ1-5; the D gene is possibly TRBD1 (6 bases). CDR3 size: 13 residues. Trimming took 6 bases from V and 5 from J, leaving 11 bases between them. The germline gives CDR1 MNHNS, CDR2 SASEGT. This CDR3 is CASSGTNYQPQHF. The DNA of the CDR3 is TGTGCCAGCAGCGGGACAAATTATCAGCCCCAGCATTTT.